Presented here are 27 T cell receptor beta chains from one specimen sequenced in a study of blood T cells in healthy people across ages. The second PCR ran roughly 7 to 12 cycles with a sample-barcoded 5' primer and J-beta primers. TCRdb redid the calling of the 5' RACE reads with MiXCR, one entry per CDR3 protein. The profile shows some 730,000 distinct CDR3 sequences, about 20% of them singletons. Sequencing was carried out using blood. These receptors were taken from an older man in good health.

This clonotype was recorded a few times. J is TRBJ2-3 and V is TRBV25-1; 8 bases align to TRBD2. Trimming at V came to 5 bases and at J to 2 bases, leaving 6 bases not matched to a gene. Germline values: CDR1 MGHDK, CDR2 SYGVNS. The CDR3 covers 15 residues. CDR3 residues: CASSRGSGVTDTQYF. The CDR3, as DNA: TGTGCCAGCAGTCGGGGTAGCGGGGTCACAGATACGCAGTATTTT.

The gene calls are TRBV11-1 and TRBJ1-1; unclear D gene. V was shortened by 0 bases and J by 5 bases, with 25 bases between the two germline ends. Germline lookup yields CDR1 SGHAT and CDR2 FQDESV (reference sequence). CDR3 size: 19 residues. CDR3 protein: CASSLAAPMWGHDVTEAFF. The CDR3 bases are TGTGCCAGCAGCTTAGCGGCCCCAATGTGGGGTCACGACGTGACTGAAGCTTTCTTT.

The sample holds a few counts of this clonotype. This chain connects TRBV7-2 to TRBJ2-5; no clear D gene. The J call may be in error: the DNA end matches TRBJ2-7 better. Germline V gene sequence: CDR1 SGHTA, CDR2 FQGNSA. The CDR3 length is 14 residues. This CDR3 reads CASSLGFGAYEQYV. DNA of the CDR3: TGTGCCAGCAGCTTAGGCTTCGGAGCCTACGAGCAGTACGTC.

This clonotype came up a few times. The gene calls are TRBV19 and TRBJ2-1, with D maybe TRBD1 (6 bases). The germline CDR1 and CDR2 sequences are LNHDA and SQIVND (reference sequence). The germline V and J ends were trimmed by 5 bases and 6 bases, with 17 bases remaining between them. CDR3 length: 15 residues. The CDR3, as DNA: TGTGCCAGTAGTGCTAGTGAGGGGGTTGGCAATGAGCAGTTCTTC. It is translated as CASSASEGVGNEQFF. Looking up the rest from reference TRBV19 and TRBJ2-1 gives the full variable domain: DGGITQSPKYLFRKEGQNVTLSCEQNLNHDAMYWYRQDPGQGLRLIYYSQIVNDFQKGDIAEGYSVSREKKESFPLTVTSAQKNPTAFYLCASSASEGVGNEQFFGPGTRLTVL.

The rearrangement joins TRBV20-1 to TRBJ1-1; tentative D call: TRBD1 (5 bases). Germline V CDR1 and CDR2: DFQATT, SNEGSKA (reference sequence). The V end lost 6 bases, the J end lost 6 bases, and 11 bases lay between the germline ends. The CDR3 spans 11 residues. The CDR3 is CSAGGSPEAFF. CDR3 in DNA: TGCAGTGCCGGGGGGAGCCCTGAAGCTTTCTTT.

This clonotype was counted ten times or more. This rearrangement joins TRBV5-1 to TRBJ1-1; a weak D match, TRBD1 (5 bases). In germline, CDR1 is SGHRS, CDR2 YFSETQ. Trimming pared 4 bases from V and 2 bases from J, leaving 18 bases between. This CDR3 region has 16 residues. The CDR3 DNA sequence: TGCGCCAGCAGCCCAAGGGGCGACAGAATAAACACTGAAGCTTTCTTT. Its translation: CASSPRGDRINTEAFF.

This clonotype was counted a few times. The chain has TRBV2 and TRBJ2-5; 8 nucleotides line up with TRBD2. With the DNA end fitting TRBJ2-1 better, the J assignment may be wrong. The CDR3 loop spans 15 amino acids. The germline V gene has CDR1 SNHLY and CDR2 FYNNEI. The CDR3 nucleotides are TGTGCCAGCAGTGCCGGGAGGGGGGCACACAATGAGCAGTTCTTC. The encoded protein is CASSAGRGAHNEQFF.

Only a few counts were recorded for this clonotype. The rearrangement uses TRBV4-1 and TRBJ2-3, with 11 nucleotides matching TRBD2. Germline CDR1 MGHRA, CDR2 YSYEKL. V was clipped by 0 bases and J by 1 base; unmatched bases: 9. There are 19 residues in the CDR3. CDR3 protein: CASSQDGGLAEVGTDTQYF. The CDR3 DNA is TGCGCCAGCAGCCAAGATGGGGGACTAGCGGAAGTAGGCACAGATACGCAGTATTTT.

The rearrangement links TRBV6-2 or TRBV6-3 to TRBJ2-2, with D perhaps TRBD2 (6 bases). Germline V gives CDR1 MNHEY, CDR2 SVGEGT. V gave up 3 bases and J gave up 4 bases, with 9 bases separating them. The CDR3 extends over 14 amino acids. CDR3 amino acids: CASSYQGGTGELFF. The CDR3 bases are TGTGCCAGCAGTTATCAGGGAGGCACCGGGGAGCTGTTTTTT.

This clonotype is a singleton in its sample. The genes are TRBV5-5 and TRBJ2-7, with D tentatively TRBD2 (6 bases). Trimming removed 2 bases at V and 0 bases at J, with 9 bases between. The CDR3 is 14 amino acids. Per germline, CDR1 SGHKS and CDR2 YYEKEE (reference sequence). CDR3 amino acids: CASSFGGLSYEQYV. The CDR3 nucleotides are TGTGCCAGCAGCTTCGGGGGACTCTCCTACGAGCAGTACGTC.

In its sample, this clonotype was seen a few times. The rearrangement links TRBV4-3 to TRBJ1-2, with no clear D. This CDR3 has 15 amino acids. V lost 4 bases and J lost 4, with 16 bases in between. Germline V gene sequence: CDR1 LGHNA, CDR2 YSLEER. The CDR3 protein is CASSPATSWSYGYTF. CDR3 sequence (DNA): TGCGCCAGCAGCCCGGCGACTTCGTGGAGCTATGGCTACACCTTC.

This clonotype was seen only a few times. V and J are TRBV20-1 and TRBJ2-3; tentatively, D is TRBD1 (6 bases). CDR1 and CDR2 from the germline V gene are DFQATT and SNEGSKA (reference sequence). This CDR3 is 13 amino acids long. In DNA form, the CDR3 reads TGCAGCCCACGAACAGGGAGCACAGATACGCAGTATTTT. It yields the protein CSPRTGSTDTQYF.

This clonotype was detected only a few times. The junction shows a germline mismatch at one end, possibly a read error. V usage is TRBV10-3 and J usage is TRBJ2-3; TRBD1 is a possible D gene (5 bases). Per the germline V gene, CDR1 is ENHRY and CDR2 is SYGVKD. The CDR3 has 13 amino acids. The CDR3, as DNA: TGTGCCATCAGTGGACGCCAGGGCGATACGCGGTATTTT. Residues: CAISGRQGDTRYF.

This clonotype was recorded many times. V and J are TRBV3-1 and TRBJ1-2; D gene ambiguous. This CDR3 is built from 12 residues. From germline, CDR1 is LGHDT and CDR2 YNNKEL (reference sequence). V shed 6 bases and J shed 4 bases, with 9 bases lying between them. CDR3 sequence reads: CASSQVSYGYTF. CDR3 coding DNA: TGTGCCAGCAGTCAGGTCTCCTATGGCTACACCTTC.

The rearrangement uses TRBV5-1 and TRBJ2-5, with a weak D call TRBD2 (6 bases). Germline V lookup: CDR1 SGHRS, CDR2 YFSETQ. V lost 0 bases and J lost 4, with 16 bases in between. The CDR3 runs 16 residues. The CDR3 here is CASSLGVAANLETQYF. CDR3 nucleotide sequence: TGCGCCAGCAGCTTGGGAGTAGCGGCGAATCTAGAGACCCAGTACTTC.

The rearrangement links TRBV18 to TRBJ1-1; D is ambiguous. Per germline, CDR1 KGHSH and CDR2 LQKENI. V was clipped by 7 bases and J by 2 bases, with 20 bases between them. The CDR3 spans 16 residues. The CDR3, as DNA: TGTGCCAGCTTCCCATCTTACACAGATTTTAACACTGAAGCTTTCTTT. Its protein product is CASFPSYTDFNTEAFF.

The CDR3 sequence: CASSFGINYGYTF. The CDR3 DNA reads TGTGCCAGCAGTTTCGGTATTAACTATGGCTACACCTTC. The V call is TRBV27, the J call TRBJ1-2, with D unclear. This CDR3 has 13 amino acids. Germline V gene data show CDR1 as MNHEY and CDR2 as SMNVEV (reference sequence). The ends were cut back, 3 bases at V and 1 base at J, with 6 bases in the middle.

The J gene is TRBJ2-3, the V gene TRBV7-9; TRBD2 is a possible D gene (5 bases). V gave up 1 base and J gave up 4 bases, with 12 bases separating them. The CDR3 spans 15 residues. Germline CDR1 reads SEHNR; CDR2 reads FQNEAQ (reference sequence). CDR3 sequence (DNA): TGTGCCAGCAGCTTAGGGGCCGCGGGCGCAGATACGCAGTATTTT. This gives the protein CASSLGAAGADTQYF.

The chain combines TRBV7-9 with TRBJ1-2; D call uncertain. Trimming pared 11 bases from V and 3 bases from J, leaving 16 bases between. This CDR3 comprises 13 residues. Germline CDR1 SEHNR, CDR2 FQNEAQ (reference sequence). The CDR3 sequence: CAGGGEVDYGYTF. CDR3 DNA: TGTGCCGGCGGCGGAGAAGTAGACTATGGCTACACCTTC.

The sample holds a few counts of this clonotype. The J gene is TRBJ2-1, the V gene TRBV19; possible D gene TRBD1, 5 bases. The CDR3 is 15 residues long. Germline V gene data show CDR1 as LNHDA and CDR2 as SQIVND (reference sequence). V was pared by 2 bases and J by 1 base, with 9 bases between. The CDR3 region is CASSILGASYNEQFF. CDR3 nucleotide sequence: TGTGCCAGTAGTATATTAGGGGCATCCTACAATGAGCAGTTCTTC.

The chain employs TRBV6-5 and TRBJ1-5, with 9 bases that match TRBD1. The CDR3 runs to 18 residues. V gave up 2 bases and J gave up 3 bases; unmatched junction bases: 11. Germline values: CDR1 MNHEY, CDR2 SVGAGI. For the CDR3, the DNA is TGTGCCAGCAGTTACGCAGGTCCCTGGGACAGGGACAATCAGCCCCAGCATTTT. The encoded protein is CASSYAGPWDRDNQPQHF.

This clonotype was recorded many times. This sequence joins TRBV5-6 and TRBJ1-5; maybe TRBD1 (5 bases). Deletions cut 2 bases from V and 9 bases from J, with 15 bases between. The CDR3 runs 14 residues. Germline CDR1 SGHDT, CDR2 YYEEEE. CDR3 loop: CASSLRQPPSPQHF. The CDR3 DNA reads as TGTGCCAGCAGCTTAAGACAGCCCCCCTCGCCCCAGCATTTT.

The genes are TRBV12-3 or TRBV12-4 and TRBJ1-2, with D possibly matching TRBD1 (5 bases). V lost 5 bases to trimming and J lost 3 bases, with 13 bases between them. The CDR3 is made up of 14 amino acids. The CDR3 region has the DNA TGTGCCAGCAGTGAAGACGGGGGACACTATGGCTACACCTTC. It is translated as CASSEDGGHYGYTF.

The table lists this clonotype with a few counts. The J gene is TRBJ2-5, the V gene TRBV20-1, with 7 bases matching TRBD1. In germline, CDR1 is DFQATT, CDR2 SNEGSKA (reference sequence). V dropped 6 bases and J dropped 4; count of bases not matched to a gene: 5. The CDR3 spans 12 residues. CDR3 nucleotide sequence: TGCAGTGCCTCGACAGGGCTAGAGACCCAGTACTTC. It specifies CSASTGLETQYF.

V is TRBV27 and J is TRBJ2-1; 7 positions agree with TRBD1. Unmatched junction bases numbered 4, after V lost 6 bases and J lost 5 bases. Germline V gives CDR1 MNHEY, CDR2 SMNVEV (reference sequence). The CDR3 covers 13 residues. The CDR3 DNA reads as TGTGCCAGCAGAGAGACAGGGAACAATGAGCAGTTCTTC. The encoded protein is CASRETGNNEQFF.

This clonotype was seen ten or more times. The chain combines TRBV20-1 with TRBJ1-1; TRBD1 might be the D (6 bases). Trimming took off 6 bases at V and 9 bases at J, with 14 bases between the two ends. The CDR3 is 11 residues long. CDR1 is DFQATT and CDR2 is SNEGSKA in the germline V gene (reference sequence). CDR3 sequence: CSAPEGQKAFF. DNA of the CDR3: TGCAGTGCCCCAGAAGGACAGAAAGCTTTCTTT.

The sample holds many counts of this clonotype. The chain employs TRBV19 and TRBJ1-4, with D possibly TRBD1 on 5 matching bases. CDR3 size: 15 residues. Germline-derived CDR1 and CDR2 are LNHDA and SQIVND (reference sequence). The V and J ends lost 5 bases and 0 bases respectively, with 10 bases between them. The CDR3 here is CASSLQVTTNEKLFF. CDR3 in DNA: TGTGCCAGTAGTCTACAGGTGACAACTAATGAAAAACTGTTTTTT.